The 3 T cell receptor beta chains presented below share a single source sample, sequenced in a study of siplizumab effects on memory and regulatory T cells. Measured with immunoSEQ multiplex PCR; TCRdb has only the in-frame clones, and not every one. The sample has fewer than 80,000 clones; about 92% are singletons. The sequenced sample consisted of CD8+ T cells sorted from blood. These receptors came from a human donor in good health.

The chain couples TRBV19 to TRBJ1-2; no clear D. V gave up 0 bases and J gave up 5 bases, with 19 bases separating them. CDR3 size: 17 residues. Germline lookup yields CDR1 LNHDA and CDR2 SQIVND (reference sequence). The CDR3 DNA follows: TGTGCCAGTAGTATAGACCAGAGCGCCCGGACGACTTATGGCTACACCTTC. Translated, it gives CASSIDQSARTTYGYTF.

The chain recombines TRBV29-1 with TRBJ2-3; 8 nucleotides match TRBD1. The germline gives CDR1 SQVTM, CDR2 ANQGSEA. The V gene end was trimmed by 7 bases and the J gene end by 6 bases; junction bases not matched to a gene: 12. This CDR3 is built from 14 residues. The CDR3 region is CSAGVDRGRDTQYF. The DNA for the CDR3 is TGCAGCGCCGGAGTCGACAGGGGCAGGGATACGCAGTATTTT.

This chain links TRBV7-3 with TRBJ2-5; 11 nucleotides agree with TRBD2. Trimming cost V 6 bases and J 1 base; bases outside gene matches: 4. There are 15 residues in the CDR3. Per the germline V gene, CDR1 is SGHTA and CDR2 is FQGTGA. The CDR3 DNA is TGTGCCAGCAGTTCGACTAGCGGGACCCAAGAGACCCAGTACTTC. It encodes CASSSTSGTQETQYF.